This passage covers 5 T cell receptor beta chains from one sample sequenced in a study of blood T cell repertoires in COVID-19. Sequencing was performed with immunoSEQ multiplex PCR; in TCRdb, only in-frame clones are kept and a portion is missing. The table lists about 270,000 clones, 85% to 90% of them singletons, with about 14% in the top ten. Sequenced input: PBMCs or T cells enriched from blood (not recorded which). These receptors all stem from a young man who had recovered from COVID-19.

The chain's CDR3 is CAWSGRVAPGGYTF. The CDR3 coding sequence is TGTGCCTGGAGTGGACGAGTCGCACCGGGGGGCTACACCTTC. V gene TRBV30 combines with J gene TRBJ1-2; D unresolved. Trimming pared 1 base from V and 8 bases from J, leaving 17 bases between. CDR3 length: 14 residues. The germline gives CDR1 GTSNPN, CDR2 SVGIG (reference sequence).

This chain uses TRBV6-6 with TRBJ2-1, with 7 bases aligning to TRBD2. Per germline, CDR1 MNHNY and CDR2 SVGAGI (reference sequence). Trimming removed 6 bases from V and 2 bases from J; junction bases left unmatched: 7. The CDR3 runs 15 residues. The CDR3 DNA sequence: TGTGCCAGCAGCGGCGGACTAGAGACCTACAATGAGCAGTTCTTC. Translated: CASSGGLETYNEQFF.

A few counts support this clone. The J gene is TRBJ1-2, the V gene TRBV6-4; D perhaps matches TRBD1 (5 bases). Germline V gives CDR1 MRHNA, CDR2 SNTAGT. The V gene lost 2 bases and the J gene lost 6 bases, with 16 bases spanning the gap. This CDR3 contains 15 residues. CDR3 amino acids: CASSDDSLGGNGYTF. The CDR3 DNA follows: TGTGCCAGCAGTGACGACTCACTGGGGGGGAATGGCTACACCTTC.

This clone was observed once. The CDR3 reads CASRRTATYEQYF. CDR3 nucleotides: TGTGCCAGCAGGCGGACAGCGACCTACGAGCAGTACTTC. The chain links TRBV12-3 or TRBV12-4 to TRBJ2-7; perhaps TRBD1 as D (6 bases). The V gene lost 6 bases and the J gene lost 2 bases, with 11 bases spanning the gap. The CDR3 is made up of 13 amino acids.

This chain links TRBV3-1 (or the pseudogene TRBV3-2) with TRBJ2-3; 13 nucleotides agree with TRBD2. The CDR3 has 16 residues. V shed 4 bases, J shed 2 bases, and the junction held 3 bases outside the gene matches. The V gene's germline CDR1 is LGHDT and CDR2 YNNKEL (reference sequence). The CDR3 bases are TGTGCCAGCAGCCCGACTAGCGGGGGGATCACAGATACGCAGTATTTT. This codes for CASSPTSGGITDTQYF.